Below are 5 T cell receptor beta chains sequenced from a single sample in a study of T cells after yellow fever vaccination. Via MiXCR, TCRdb re-called the 5' RACE reads, giving one row per CDR3 protein. The sample has 250,000 or so distinct CDR3 sequences; approximately 6.7% are singletons. Material: CD4+ T cells sorted from PBMCs, obtained on the day of the yellow fever booster vaccination. These receptors were taken from a man aged 30 to 45 who received the YFV17D yellow fever vaccine.

CDR3 bases: TGTGCCACCAGAGACTCCAACGGCTACGAGCAGTACTTC. Its protein product is CATRDSNGYEQYF. The V call is TRBV10-3, the J call TRBJ2-7; D not resolved. V was cut by 10 bases and J by 3 bases, with 16 bases left in between. Germline lookup yields CDR1 ENHRY and CDR2 SYGVKD. The CDR3 loop spans 13 amino acids.

This clonotype was observed many times. This sequence joins TRBV6-2 or TRBV6-3 and TRBJ1-2; TRBD1 might be the D (5 bases). This CDR3 region has 12 residues. Germline CDR1 reads MNHEY; CDR2 reads SVGEGT. V was trimmed by 5 bases and J by 8 bases, leaving 12 bases between them. CDR3 in amino acids: CASSRQGGGYTF. The CDR3 DNA is TGTGCCAGCAGTAGGCAGGGTGGCGGCTACACCTTC.

This clonotype was picked up many times. The rearrangement uses TRBV7-9 and TRBJ2-7; tentative D call: TRBD2 (6 bases). Trimming cost V 1 base and J 2 bases, with 9 bases left between them. The V gene's germline CDR1 is SEHNR and CDR2 FQNEAQ (reference sequence). This CDR3 comprises 14 residues. The CDR3 nucleotides read TGTGCCAGCAGCTTAGGGACTACGACCTACGAGCAGTACTTC. This encodes CASSLGTTTYEQYF.

This clonotype turned up a few times. This chain links TRBV5-1 with TRBJ2-7; tentative D call: TRBD2 (5 bases). CDR1 is SGHRS and CDR2 is YFSETQ in the germline V gene. With 0 bases removed from V and 7 bases from J, the gap between germline ends came to 14 bases. The length of the CDR3 is 14 residues. CDR3 sequence reads: CASSLEDLAREQYF. The CDR3 DNA follows: TGCGCCAGCAGCTTGGAGGACTTAGCTCGGGAGCAGTACTTC.

V is TRBV7-2 and J is TRBJ2-1; D not resolved. This CDR3 contains 14 residues. CDR1 SGHTA and CDR2 FQGNSA come from the germline V gene. Trimming cost V 3 bases and J 4 bases, with 10 bases left between them. The CDR3 DNA reads TGTGCCAGCAGCTTGCAGAACGGATACAATGAGCAGTTCTTC. Amino acids: CASSLQNGYNEQFF. The full variable domain, its missing parts supplied by reference TRBV7-2 and TRBJ2-1, is GAGVSQSPSNKVTEKGKDVELRCDPISGHTALYWYRQSLGQGLEFLIYFQGNSAPDKSGLPSDRFSAERTGGSVSTLTIQRTQQEDSAVYLCASSLQNGYNEQFFGPGTRLTVL.